The 31 T cell receptor beta chains reported below all come from one sample, sequenced in a study of T-cell reconstitution after alpha-beta-depleted transplantation in children. During its preparation, the TCRbeta library received unique molecular identifiers. TCRdb redid the calling of the PCR reads with MiXCR, one entry per CDR3 protein. The repertoire holds approximately 520,000 distinct CDR3 sequences, approximately 30% seen once, with around 2.4% in the top ten. The source material was PBMCs from the stem cell graft donor, sampled from the stem cell graft. These receptors were obtained from a human donor who donated a stem cell graft to a child with aplastic anemia.

This clonotype was picked up a small number of times. The chain has TRBV6-2 or TRBV6-3 and TRBJ2-1, with 12 bases matching TRBD2. CDR1 and CDR2 (germline): MNHEY, SVGEGT. The V and J ends lost 8 bases and 9 bases, in that order; junction bases with no gene match: 14. The CDR3 consists of 16 residues. CDR3 protein: CASQNRRLAGATEQFF. The CDR3 DNA is TGTGCCAGCCAAAACCGACGACTAGCGGGAGCCACTGAGCAGTTCTTC.

This rearrangement joins TRBV7-2 to TRBJ2-1; tentatively, D is TRBD2 (6 bases). CDR1 and CDR2 from the germline V gene are SGHTA and FQGNSA. The V end lost 8 bases, the J end lost 4 bases, and 12 bases lay between the germline ends. This CDR3 region has 13 residues. The CDR3 DNA follows: TGTGCCAGCGCATCTAGCGCTTACAATGAGCAGTTCTTC. Its protein product is CASASSAYNEQFF. Looking up the rest from reference TRBV7-2 and TRBJ2-1 gives the full variable domain: GAGVSQSPSNKVTEKGKDVELRCDPISGHTALYWYRQSLGQGLEFLIYFQGNSAPDKSGLPSDRFSAERTGGSVSTLTIQRTQQEDSAVYLCASASSAYNEQFFGPGTRLTVL.

The chain couples TRBV20-1 to TRBJ1-2; no reliable D call. V shed 3 bases and J shed 4 bases, with 12 bases lying between them. In germline, CDR1 is DFQATT, CDR2 SNEGSKA (reference sequence). This CDR3 contains 13 residues. This CDR3 reads CSASAWAFYGYTF. The CDR3 DNA reads TGCAGTGCTAGTGCCTGGGCGTTCTATGGCTACACCTTC.

This clonotype was counted only a few times. V usage is TRBV7-8 and J usage is TRBJ2-1, with D perhaps TRBD1 (6 bases). The CDR3 is 13 amino acids. V was shortened by 5 bases and J by 13 bases, with 18 bases between the two germline ends. Germline CDR1 reads SGHVS; CDR2 reads FQNEAQ. The CDR3 here is CASSTRQALEQFF. DNA of the CDR3: TGTGCCAGCAGCACTAGACAGGCCTTAGAACAGTTCTTC. The full variable domain, its missing parts supplied by reference TRBV7-8 and TRBJ2-1, is GAGVSQSPRYKVAKRGQDVALRCDPISGHVSLFWYQQALGQGPEFLTYFQNEAQLDKSGLPSDRFFAERPEGSVSTLKIQRTQQEDSAVYLCASSTRQALEQFFGPGTRLTVL.

This clonotype was seen a handful of times. The chain joins TRBV20-1 to TRBJ2-5; the match to TRBD2 covers 8 bases. CDR1 DFQATT and CDR2 SNEGSKA come from the germline V gene (reference sequence). V lost 5 bases and J lost 2; bases outside the gene matches: 7. This CDR3 contains 14 residues. The CDR3 reads CSAVSGTLQETQYF. The CDR3 coding sequence is TGCAGTGCTGTTAGCGGGACCCTACAAGAGACCCAGTACTTC.

J is TRBJ2-2 and V is TRBV24-1; the match to TRBD2 covers 8 bases. The CDR3 extends over 18 amino acids. From germline, CDR1 is KGHDR and CDR2 SFDVKD. With V trimmed by 3 bases and J by 0 bases, 8 bases remained unmatched. CDR3 nucleotides: TGTGCCACCAGTGATCCGGCCGGGGGGGCCGCGAACACCGGGGAGCTGTTTTTT. It translates to CATSDPAGGAANTGELFF.

The table lists this clonotype with a count of one. V gene TRBV20-1 combines with J gene TRBJ2-7; 8 bases line up with TRBD2. V dropped 1 base and J dropped 4; count of bases not matched to a gene: 9. The CDR3 extends over 15 amino acids. Looked up from germline, CDR1 is DFQATT and CDR2 is SNEGSKA (reference sequence). CDR3 sequence reads: CSARGMEEREYEQYF. CDR3 nucleotides: TGCAGTGCTAGAGGAATGGAGGAGCGGGAGTACGAGCAGTACTTC.

The chain recombines TRBV29-1 with TRBJ2-1; the D gene could be TRBD1 or TRBD2 (6 bases each). Trimming removed 3 bases from V and 5 bases from J, with 11 bases in between. The CDR3 is made up of 13 amino acids. Germline CDR1 is SQVTM and CDR2 is ANQGSEA. CDR3 amino acids: CSVDTGANNEQFF. As DNA, the CDR3 is TGCAGCGTTGATACGGGGGCGAACAATGAGCAGTTCTTC.

The J gene is TRBJ2-3, the V gene TRBV4-3; TRBD2 matches 12 bases. V trimming: 0 bases; J trimming: 3 bases; junction bases outside the gene matches: 4. Germline lookup yields CDR1 LGHNA and CDR2 YSLEER. The CDR3 loop spans 17 amino acids. The CDR3 sequence is CASSQEPLAGGTDTQYF. For the CDR3, the DNA is TGCGCCAGCAGCCAAGAGCCCCTAGCGGGAGGGACAGATACGCAGTATTTT.

J is TRBJ1-5 and V is TRBV10-3; TRBD1 might be the D (5 bases). CDR3 length equals 15 residues. With 0 bases removed from V and 1 base from J, the gap between germline ends came to 7 bases. Germline V lookup: CDR1 ENHRY, CDR2 SYGVKD. The CDR3 coding sequence is TGTGCCATCAGTGAGTCGAGGGACAGCAATCAGCCCCAGCATTTT. This translates into CAISESRDSNQPQHF.

This clonotype has a count of ten or more. The chain links TRBV6-2 or TRBV6-3 to TRBJ2-4, with D uncertain. Trimming took off 6 bases at V and 0 bases at J, with 12 bases between the two ends. Germline CDR1 is MNHEY and CDR2 is SVGEGT. CDR3 length: 15 residues. This chain's CDR3 is CASSMTGLAKNIQYF. The CDR3 DNA follows: TGTGCCAGCAGCATGACCGGCTTAGCCAAAAACATTCAGTACTTC.

This chain uses TRBV6-5 with TRBJ2-1; D call uncertain. Deletions cut 6 bases from V and 7 bases from J, with 10 bases between. This CDR3 comprises 12 residues. Germline assignment: CDR1 MNHEY and CDR2 SVGAGI. CDR3 loop: CASSSVLNEQFF. The DNA of the CDR3 is TGTGCCAGCAGCTCCGTGCTTAATGAGCAGTTCTTC.

This clonotype was seen many times. The gene calls are TRBV5-5 and TRBJ2-1; a weak D match, TRBD2 (6 bases). The CDR3 totals 15 residues. Germline V gene data show CDR1 as SGHKS and CDR2 as YYEKEE (reference sequence). Trimming cost V 4 bases and J 4 bases, with 15 bases left between them. CDR3 bases: TGTGCCAGCAGCAGGTCAATAGCGGTTTACAATGAGCAGTTCTTC. This codes for CASSRSIAVYNEQFF.

The V call is TRBV5-1, the J call TRBJ1-1; perhaps TRBD1 as D (5 bases). Between the trimmed V and J ends, which lost 9 bases and 3 bases, there was a span of 24 bases. From germline, CDR1 is SGHRS and CDR2 YFSETQ. CDR3 size: 16 residues. The CDR3 sequence is CAIPGGDHSPHTEAFF. The CDR3 nucleotides are TGCGCCATCCCCGGGGGGGACCACTCCCCGCACACTGAAGCTTTCTTT.

The chain carries TRBV30 and TRBJ2-1, with 9 bases fitting TRBD2. V lost 3 bases, J lost 6 bases, and 9 bases stayed unmatched. CDR3 length equals 15 residues. The germline CDR1 and CDR2 sequences are GTSNPN and SVGIG (reference sequence). CDR3 amino acids: CAWSWGLAGPNEQFF. The DNA of the CDR3 is TGTGCCTGGAGCTGGGGACTAGCCGGGCCCAATGAGCAGTTCTTC. Drawing the rest from reference TRBV30 and TRBJ2-1, the complete variable domain is SQTIHQWPATLVQPVGSPLSLECTVEGTSNPNLYWYRQAAGRGLQLLFYSVGIGQISSEVPQNLSASRPQDRQFILSSKKLLLSDSGFYLCAWSWGLAGPNEQFFGPGTRLTVL.

This chain uses TRBV20-1 with TRBJ1-4; D is undetermined. This CDR3 is 14 amino acids long. Germline V gives CDR1 DFQATT, CDR2 SNEGSKA (reference sequence). V lost 7 bases and J 0 bases, leaving 12 bases between the germline ends. CDR3 nucleotides: TGCAGTGGCCTTTCCACTGCAACTAATGAAAAACTGTTTTTT. It translates to CSGLSTATNEKLFF.

In this sample, this clonotype turned up a few times. The chain is built from TRBV12-3 or TRBV12-4 and TRBJ2-7; D is unclear. CDR3 length equals 12 residues. V lost 4 bases and J lost 4, with 8 bases in between. CDR3 bases: TGTGCCAGCAGTTCTACACCTTACGAGCAGTACTTC. Translating it yields CASSSTPYEQYF.

V and J are TRBV7-2 and TRBJ1-1, with D maybe TRBD1 (5 bases). The CDR3 consists of 14 residues. CDR1 and CDR2 from the germline V gene are SGHTA and FQGNSA. Trimming took 5 bases from V and 1 from J, leaving 11 bases between them. The CDR3 DNA is TGTGCCAGCAGCCCACAGACAGCGAACACTGAAGCTTTCTTT. It yields the protein CASSPQTANTEAFF.

This clonotype showed up just a few times. The gene calls are TRBV11-2 and TRBJ2-7; no reliable D call. The CDR3 has 10 amino acids. CDR1 is SGHAT and CDR2 is FQNNGV in the germline V gene. Trimming took off 6 bases at V and 3 bases at J, with 3 bases between the two ends. CDR3 residues: CASRGYEQYF. Written as DNA, the CDR3 is TGTGCCAGCAGGGGCTACGAGCAGTACTTC.

This chain links TRBV6-1 with TRBJ2-5; TRBD2 matches 11 bases. V was pared by 6 bases and J by 5 bases, with 20 bases of the junction left unmatched. CDR3 length: 19 residues. Germline V gene lookup returns CDR1 MNHNS and CDR2 SASEGT. CDR3 DNA: TGTGCCAGCAGCCGCGACCTTACTAGCGGGAGCTTCCAGGGGGAGACCCAGTACTTC. Translated, it gives CASSRDLTSGSFQGETQYF.

This clonotype has just a few counts. This rearrangement joins TRBV12-3 or TRBV12-4 to TRBJ2-3, with TRBD2 matching over 14 bases. J gave up 0 bases and V 8 bases, and 7 bases lay outside the gene matches. This CDR3 is 17 amino acids long. The DNA for the CDR3 is TGTGCCAGCCGACTAGCGGGAGGGCCCCGGAGCACAGATACGCAGTATTTT. This codes for CASRLAGGPRSTDTQYF.

This clonotype appeared once. The rearrangement uses TRBV7-3 and TRBJ2-1; 9 bases fit TRBD1. The CDR3 covers 17 residues. V lost 5 bases to trimming and J lost 5 bases; unmatched junction nucleotides: 13. Germline assignment: CDR1 SGHTA and CDR2 FQGTGA. CDR3 sequence: CASSPSRQGGSNNEQFF. CDR3 DNA: TGTGCCAGCAGCCCAAGCCGACAGGGGGGATCTAACAATGAGCAGTTCTTC.

This clonotype was seen more than once but under ten times. V and J are TRBV7-2 and TRBJ2-7; D is possibly TRBD2 (5 bases). With 2 bases removed from V and 2 bases from J, the gap between germline ends came to 10 bases. The CDR3 sequence is 14 residues long. The germline gives CDR1 SGHTA, CDR2 FQGNSA. This CDR3 is CASSLSAGAYEQYF. For the CDR3, the DNA is TGTGCCAGCAGCTTATCCGCCGGGGCCTACGAGCAGTACTTC.

This chain joins TRBV7-2 and TRBJ2-2; 12 bases match TRBD2. This CDR3 comprises 17 residues. The junction had 9 bases not matched to a gene; V was cut back by 5 bases and J by 5 bases. The V gene's germline CDR1 is SGHTA and CDR2 FQGNSA. The CDR3 region is CASSPRLAGVGTGELFF. The CDR3 DNA is TGTGCCAGCAGCCCCCGACTAGCGGGAGTAGGTACCGGGGAGCTGTTTTTT.

The V and J genes are TRBV18 and TRBJ2-7; 9 bases are a match to TRBD1. There are 15 residues in the CDR3. Per germline, CDR1 KGHSH and CDR2 LQKENI. The V and J ends lost 3 bases and 4 bases, in that order; junction bases with no gene match: 7. The CDR3 DNA sequence: TGTGCCAGCTCACCCAGGGACAGGGCGTTATACGAGCAGTACGTC. This codes for CASSPRDRALYEQYV.

This clonotype was seen only a few times. The V and J genes are TRBV20-1 and TRBJ1-4, with D perhaps TRBD1 (5 bases). Germline values: CDR1 DFQATT, CDR2 SNEGSKA (reference sequence). The length of the CDR3 is 16 residues. V was trimmed by 0 bases and J by 5 bases, leaving 16 bases between them. The CDR3 reads CSARDWGSGGNEKLFF. The CDR3 coding sequence is TGCAGTGCTAGAGATTGGGGCTCCGGGGGGAATGAAAAACTGTTTTTT.

The J gene is TRBJ2-6, the V gene TRBV30; D perhaps matches TRBD1 (5 bases). Germline V lookup: CDR1 GTSNPN, CDR2 SVGIG (reference sequence). The CDR3 runs to 17 residues. V lost 7 bases and J 0 bases, leaving 19 bases between the germline ends. This CDR3 reads CALSYQGLISGANVLTF. The CDR3, as DNA: TGTGCCTTGTCCTACCAGGGTCTTATCTCTGGGGCCAACGTCCTGACTTTC.

In this sample, this clonotype turned up a few times. This chain joins TRBV9 and TRBJ1-2; D is ambiguous. Trimming left V 0 bases short and J 5 bases short, with 11 bases between. Germline loops: CDR1 SGDLS, CDR2 YYNGEE. The CDR3 is 14 amino acids. This CDR3 reads CASSVEPGEYGYTF. CDR3 nucleotide sequence: TGTGCCAGCAGCGTAGAACCAGGAGAGTATGGCTACACCTTC.

The chain has TRBV24-1 and TRBJ1-1, with D possibly being TRBD1 (6 bases). CDR3 length: 12 amino acids. Trimming removed 3 bases from V and 11 bases from J, with 12 bases in between. CDR1 KGHDR and CDR2 SFDVKD come from the germline V gene. The CDR3 DNA reads TGTGCCACCAGTGATACCGGACAGAGCGCTTTCTTT. Residues: CATSDTGQSAFF.

The chain combines TRBV7-2 with TRBJ2-1; 9 nucleotides match TRBD1. The CDR3 has 16 residues. J was trimmed by 4 bases and V by 7 bases; bases with no gene match: 11. Germline V gene data show CDR1 as SGHTA and CDR2 as FQGNSA. The CDR3 region has the DNA TGTGCCAGCAACCCGTCCCGGGACAGGGATTACAATGAGCAGTTCTTC. This sequence encodes CASNPSRDRDYNEQFF.

CDR3 coding DNA: TGTGCCAGCCCCGCGGGTTACGAGCAGTACTTC. Translating it yields CASPAGYEQYF. The chain couples TRBV28 to TRBJ2-7, with D perhaps matching TRBD2 (5 bases). With 8 bases removed from V and 4 bases from J, the gap between germline ends came to 9 bases. Per germline, CDR1 MDHEN and CDR2 SYDVKM. There are 11 residues in the CDR3.